This TCR beta chain comes out of a study of T cell clones after liver transplantation. Study-wide points: Graft donor-reactive T cells possibly entered the graft instead of undergoing deletion. Conclusions were preliminary, with small, heterogeneous patient groups.

Generated by immunoSEQ multiplex PCR, the TCRdb table keeps only in-frame clones and is missing some. The sample includes 45,000 to 55,000 clones, 65% to 85% of them seen just once. Remarks on this clone: Its antigen is currently unknown.

Germline V lookup: CDR1 SGHKS, CDR2 YYEKEE (reference sequence). Trimming shortened V by 1 base and J by 2 bases, and 11 bases separated the two germline ends. The CDR3 extends over 15 amino acids. This sequence originates from a human donor who received a liver transplant. This specimen consisted of CD4+ T cells from blood, obtained before liver transplant. The chain joins TRBV5-5 to TRBJ2-3; D not resolved. DNA for the CDR3: TGTGCCAGCAGCTTGTTTAGCAAGATCACAGATACGCAGTATTTT. This gives the protein CASSLFSKITDTQYF.